The 23 T cell receptor beta chains in this list originate from one sample, sequenced in a study of blood T cells in healthy people across ages. It was with a sample-barcoded 5' primer and a J-beta primer mix that a second PCR of roughly 7 to 12 cycles was run. TCRdb passed the 5' RACE reads through MiXCR, listing each CDR3 protein once. The repertoire holds 910,000 or so distinct CDR3 sequences, with 45% to 60% as singletons. Material for sequencing was blood. The receptors derive from a woman aged 55-70 years in good health.

J is TRBJ2-3 and V is TRBV19, with 10 nucleotides matching TRBD2. J lost 0 bases, V lost 0 bases, and 3 bases had no gene match. Germline loops: CDR1 LNHDA, CDR2 SQIVND (reference sequence). The CDR3 totals 17 residues. DNA for the CDR3: TGTGCCAGTAGTATAGAAGGAGCGGGAGGGAGCACAGATACGCAGTATTTT. Protein: CASSIEGAGGSTDTQYF.

Only a few counts were recorded for this clonotype. The chain employs TRBV29-1 and TRBJ1-6, with a weak D call TRBD1 (5 bases). V lost 5 bases and J lost 8, with 13 bases in between. Germline loops: CDR1 SQVTM, CDR2 ANQGSEA. The CDR3 is 13 amino acids. The CDR3 reads CSVSLDRDSPLHF. CDR3 DNA: TGCAGCGTTTCTCTAGACAGAGATTCACCCCTCCACTTT.

CDR3 in amino acids: CASSNRVSTSTDTQYF. The CDR3 region has the DNA TGTGCCAGCAGCAACAGGGTGTCTACTAGCACAGATACGCAGTATTTT. The chain couples TRBV6-2 or TRBV6-3 to TRBJ2-3; perhaps TRBD1 as D (6 bases). Trimming removed 6 bases from V and 0 bases from J, with 16 bases in between. This CDR3 has 16 residues. Per the germline V gene, CDR1 is MNHEY and CDR2 is SVGEGT.

V is TRBV10-2 and J is TRBJ1-2; 7 bases line up with TRBD1. V was clipped by 9 bases and J by 4 bases; unmatched bases: 5. The CDR3 sequence is 12 residues long. CDR1 WSHSY and CDR2 SAAADI come from the germline V gene. This chain's CDR3 is CASLGQAYGYTF. CDR3 bases: TGCGCCAGTCTCGGACAGGCCTATGGCTACACCTTC.

The sample holds a few counts of this clonotype. The chain couples TRBV12-3 or TRBV12-4 to TRBJ2-7; D unresolved. V lost 3 bases, J lost 0 bases, and 9 bases lay in between. This CDR3 is 14 amino acids long. CDR3: CASSFWRNSYEQYF. The CDR3 DNA is TGTGCCAGCAGTTTTTGGCGGAACTCCTACGAGCAGTACTTC.

This clonotype was seen more than once but under ten times. The gene calls are TRBV28 and TRBJ2-4; D is unclear. Germline V gene lookup returns CDR1 MDHEN and CDR2 SYDVKM. V gave up 2 bases and J gave up 3 bases, with 8 bases separating them. The CDR3 has 14 amino acids. The CDR3 protein is CASSLTPNKNIQYF. CDR3 DNA: TGTGCCAGCAGTTTAACCCCAAACAAAAACATTCAGTACTTC.

The chain joins TRBV9 to TRBJ2-3; tentatively, D is TRBD1 (5 bases). V was shortened by 0 bases and J by 5 bases, with 19 bases between the two germline ends. Germline loops: CDR1 SGDLS, CDR2 YYNGEE. This CDR3 has 17 residues. DNA for the CDR3: TGTGCCAGCAGCGTAGTAACAGGAAGGATCCCTCAAGATACGCAGTATTTT. Translated, it gives CASSVVTGRIPQDTQYF.

This rearrangement joins TRBV10-3 to TRBJ2-5, with D possibly being TRBD1 (6 bases). The J call may be wrong; the DNA end is better matched by TRBJ2-7. The CDR3 runs to 13 residues. Germline CDR1 reads ENHRY; CDR2 reads SYGVKD. Here the CDR3 DNA reads TGTGCCATCAGTGAGACAGGGAACCGCGAGCAGTACTTC. Residues: CAISETGNREQYF.

This sequence joins TRBV11-2 and TRBJ2-1, with D unclear. Germline CDR1 is SGHAT and CDR2 is FQNNGV. The V gene lost 1 base and the J gene lost 14 bases, with 12 bases spanning the gap. This CDR3 comprises 12 residues. This chain's CDR3 is CASSLGGRSEFF. In DNA, the CDR3 is TGTGCCAGCAGCTTAGGCGGTCGTAGTGAGTTCTTC.

The V call is TRBV29-1, the J call TRBJ1-2; a weak D match, TRBD1 (6 bases). The CDR3 runs 15 residues. Germline CDR1 SQVTM, CDR2 ANQGSEA. Trimming cost V 4 bases and J 0 bases, with 15 bases left between them. CDR3 in amino acids: CSVGGHFPTNYGYTF. The CDR3 DNA follows: TGCAGCGTTGGGGGACACTTCCCTACTAACTATGGCTACACCTTC.

The chain has TRBV27 and TRBJ2-6, with D unresolved. The CDR3 length is 16 residues. Trimming stripped 2 bases from V and 0 bases from J, with 8 bases between. Germline CDR1 and CDR2: MNHEY and SMNVEV (reference sequence). Here the CDR3 DNA reads TGTGCCAGCAGTTTACTGACCAGCTCTGGGGCCAACGTCCTGACTTTC. It is translated as CASSLLTSSGANVLTF.

The gene calls are TRBV7-2 and TRBJ1-2; 7 bases align to TRBD1. Germline-derived CDR1 and CDR2 are SGHTA and FQGNSA. J gave up 6 bases and V 5 bases, and 6 bases lay outside the gene matches. CDR3 length equals 13 residues. In DNA, the CDR3 is TGTGCCAGCAGCCCGCCCGGGACAGATGGCTACACCTTC. As protein: CASSPPGTDGYTF.

The chain joins TRBV28 to TRBJ2-3, with D unclear. V was pared by 2 bases and J by 3 bases, with 12 bases between. The germline gives CDR1 MDHEN, CDR2 SYDVKM. This CDR3 contains 15 residues. The CDR3 spells CASSLSAHQTDTQYF. The CDR3 bases are TGTGCCAGCAGTTTAAGCGCCCACCAGACAGATACGCAGTATTTT.

The CDR3 bases are TGTGCCAGCTCACCAGTGCCAACGAGACAGGGTGGCAATGAGCAGTTCTTC. The encoded protein is CASSPVPTRQGGNEQFF. The chain uses TRBV18 and TRBJ2-1, with 7 nucleotides matching TRBD1. Germline CDR1 reads KGHSH; CDR2 reads LQKENI. The CDR3 spans 17 residues. J lost 6 bases, V lost 2 bases, and 13 bases had no gene match.

The genes are TRBV7-2 and TRBJ2-7, with D perhaps given as TRBD1 or TRBD2 (5 bases each). Trimming took 3 bases from V and 1 from J, leaving 10 bases between them. Germline V gives CDR1 SGHTA, CDR2 FQGNSA. The CDR3 length is 14 residues. The CDR3 reads CASSLGVASYEQYF. DNA of the CDR3: TGTGCCAGCAGCTTGGGGGTAGCGTCCTACGAGCAGTACTTC.

J is TRBJ1-4 and V is TRBV6-1, with 8 bases matching TRBD1. Germline loops: CDR1 MNHNS, CDR2 SASEGT. The CDR3 has 15 residues. With V trimmed by 6 bases and J by 6 bases, 9 bases remained unmatched. The CDR3 region is CASSRRQGRDEKLFF. The DNA for the CDR3 is TGTGCCAGCAGCCGCAGACAGGGGCGGGATGAAAAACTGTTTTTT.

This clonotype was detected only a few times. This rearrangement joins TRBV20-1 to TRBJ2-6, with TRBD1 identical over 12 bases. The V and J ends lost 5 bases and 1 base, in that order; junction bases with no gene match: 12. CDR3 length equals 19 residues. Germline V gives CDR1 DFQATT, CDR2 SNEGSKA (reference sequence). The CDR3 is CSARPQPGQGASGANVLTF. The CDR3 region has the DNA TGCAGTGCTCGTCCTCAGCCGGGACAGGGGGCATCTGGGGCCAACGTCCTGACTTTC.

This chain links TRBV15 with TRBJ2-5, with a tentative D call TRBD2 (6 bases). Trimming stripped 0 bases from V and 5 bases from J, with 13 bases between. This CDR3 region has 15 residues. Germline V gives CDR1 LNHNV, CDR2 YYDKDF (reference sequence). CDR3 nucleotide sequence: TGTGCCACCAGCAGAGAAAACGGGGGATGGGAGACCCAGTACTTC. It translates to CATSRENGGWETQYF. Based on the CDR3 plus reference TRBV15 and TRBJ2-5, the full variable domain is DAMVIQNPRYQVTQFGKPVTLSCSQTLNHNVMYWYQQKSSQAPKLLFHYYDKDFNNEADTPDNFQSRRPNTSFCFLDIRSPGLGDTAMYLCATSRENGGWETQYFGPGTRLLVL.

The J gene is TRBJ2-5, the V gene TRBV4-2; 10 positions match TRBD2. The V gene end was trimmed by 4 bases and the J gene end by 5 bases; junction bases not matched to a gene: 7. This CDR3 spans 15 amino acids. CDR1 is LGHNA, CDR2 YNFKEQ, per germline. The CDR3 DNA reads TGTGCCAGCAGCCTACGGGTAGCGGGAGGTGAGACCCAGTACTTC. This sequence encodes CASSLRVAGGETQYF.

The J gene is TRBJ2-5, the V gene TRBV11-2; 8 positions match TRBD2. This CDR3 has 16 amino acids. The V gene's germline CDR1 is SGHAT and CDR2 FQNNGV. V lost 5 bases to trimming and J lost 5 bases; unmatched junction nucleotides: 13. CDR3 bases: TGTGCCAGCAGCCCCCACTTAGCGGGAACTAAGGAGACCCAGTACTTC. It yields the protein CASSPHLAGTKETQYF.

J is TRBJ2-1 and V is TRBV6-5, with 7 bases aligning to TRBD1. Gene TRBJ2-7 matches the end of the DNA better, so the J call may be wrong. CDR3 length equals 14 residues. Germline loops: CDR1 MNHEY, CDR2 SVGAGI. CDR3 bases: TGTGCCAGCAGTTTTAGACAGGGAACCTACGAGCAGTACTTC. It translates to CASSFRQGTYEQYF.

This clonotype was counted a few times. The chain couples TRBV3-1 to TRBJ1-2; a weak D match, TRBD1 (5 bases). The germline gives CDR1 LGHDT, CDR2 YNNKEL (reference sequence). V was shortened by 1 base and J by 4 bases, with 10 bases between the two germline ends. The CDR3 has 14 residues. The CDR3 region is CASSQGTPTYGYTF. The CDR3 bases are TGTGCCAGCAGCCAAGGGACACCCACCTATGGCTACACCTTC.

This clonotype was seen a handful of times. The chain carries TRBV5-1 and TRBJ2-5, with 10 positions matching TRBD2. V shed 4 bases and J 0 bases; nucleotides not matched to a gene: 6. Per germline, CDR1 SGHRS and CDR2 YFSETQ. The CDR3 sequence is 16 residues long. The CDR3 DNA reads as TGCGCCAGCAGCCATTCTAGCGGGGGAGACCAAGAGACCCAGTACTTC. Translated: CASSHSSGGDQETQYF.